Presented here are 13 T cell receptor beta chains from one specimen sequenced in a study of tissue T cells after allogeneic stem cell transplantation. The assay was immunoSEQ multiplex PCR, and TCRdb's table has in-frame clones only and misses some. The data hold about 26,000 clones, with roughly nine tenths observed a single time. Sequencing used blood, obtained before transplantation. These receptors were taken from a male donor older than 55 who later had graft-versus-host disease after an allogeneic stem cell transplant.

This chain joins TRBV4-2 and TRBJ1-1; D call uncertain. This CDR3 is built from 13 residues. Germline V gene sequence: CDR1 LGHNA, CDR2 YNFKEQ. The V gene lost 0 bases and the J gene lost 11 bases, with 13 bases spanning the gap. CDR3 sequence: CASSQDVGKSAFF. CDR3 in DNA: TGTGCCAGCAGCCAAGATGTGGGGAAGAGTGCTTTCTTT.

The V call is TRBV21-1, the J call TRBJ2-7; no check of the table's D call, TRBD1, against the DNA was made. TRBV21-1 counts as a pseudogene. The CDR3 is made up of 18 amino acids. CDR3: CASSKALENPDRNYEQYF. CDR3 DNA sequence: TGTGCCAGCAGCAAGGCGTTAGAAAATCCGGACAGGAACTACGAGCAGTACTTC.

This chain joins TRBV18 and TRBJ2-7, with a tentative D call TRBD1 (6 bases). Germline V gene data show CDR1 as KGHSH and CDR2 as LQKENI. The CDR3 totals 14 residues. Trimming shortened V by 1 base and J by 2 bases, and 9 bases separated the two germline ends. CDR3 loop: CASSPRDTTYEQYF. CDR3 bases: TGTGCCAGCTCACCACGGGACACTACCTACGAGCAGTACTTC.

The chain is built from TRBV9 and TRBJ2-1, with 8 bases lining up with TRBD2. The CDR3 has 15 amino acids. The V gene end was trimmed by 0 bases and the J gene end by 7 bases; junction bases not matched to a gene: 6. Germline values: CDR1 SGDLS, CDR2 YYNGEE. The CDR3 loop reads CASSVELAVTNEQFF. CDR3 coding DNA: TGTGCCAGCAGCGTAGAACTAGCGGTAACAAATGAGCAGTTCTTC.

The chain couples TRBV7-8 to TRBJ2-3; D unresolved. The CDR3 contains 14 residues. Germline lookup yields CDR1 SGHVS and CDR2 FQNEAQ. Trimming took 3 bases from V and 5 from J, leaving 12 bases between them. CDR3 in DNA: TGTGCCAGCAGCTTCGTGGGCTCTGGAGATACGCAGTATTTT. It yields the protein CASSFVGSGDTQYF.

The genes are TRBV5-5 and TRBJ2-7; D is perhaps TRBD1 (6 bases). From germline, CDR1 is SGHKS and CDR2 YYEKEE (reference sequence). The CDR3 length is 15 residues. V was cut by 3 bases and J by 5 bases, with 18 bases left in between. CDR3 protein: CASSWGTQGTHEQYF. The DNA for the CDR3 is TGTGCCAGCAGCTGGGGAACACAGGGAACCCACGAGCAGTACTTC.

The J gene is TRBJ2-7, the V gene TRBV19; D might be TRBD1 (5 bases). Trimming pared 3 bases from V and 0 bases from J, leaving 12 bases between. Germline V CDR1 and CDR2: LNHDA, SQIVND (reference sequence). This CDR3 spans 15 amino acids. In DNA form, the CDR3 reads TGTGCCAGTAGTATTTCACCAGGGAACTCCTACGAGCAGTACTTC. It is translated as CASSISPGNSYEQYF.

The chain joins TRBV19 to TRBJ2-1, with no clear D. Germline V gene data show CDR1 as LNHDA and CDR2 as SQIVND (reference sequence). This CDR3 has 15 residues. Trimming stripped 7 bases from V and 2 bases from J, with 15 bases between. CDR3 sequence reads: CASKSNLLTYNEQFF. CDR3 coding DNA: TGTGCCAGTAAATCAAACCTCCTTACCTACAATGAGCAGTTCTTC.

The CDR3 sequence: CASSRTGTSGYEQYF. As DNA, the CDR3 is TGTGCCAGCAGCCGCACCGGGACTAGCGGCTACGAGCAGTACTTC. The chain is built from TRBV4-2 and TRBJ2-7; 11 bases match TRBD2. The CDR3 runs to 15 residues. The germline gives CDR1 LGHNA, CDR2 YNFKEQ. V shed 4 bases, J shed 3 bases, and the junction held 5 bases outside the gene matches.

The chain has TRBV7-2 and TRBJ2-5; 9 bases match TRBD1. The CDR3 has 15 residues. Per the germline V gene, CDR1 is SGHTA and CDR2 is FQGNSA. The trim removed 4 bases at V and 2 bases at J, leaving 5 bases unmatched. The CDR3 DNA sequence: TGTGCCAGCAGCTCCGGACAGGGGATTCAAGAGACCCAGTACTTC. Translation gives CASSSGQGIQETQYF.

The chain couples TRBV28 to TRBJ2-1; 9 nucleotides agree with TRBD2. This CDR3 has 14 residues. CDR1 is MDHEN, CDR2 SYDVKM, per germline. Trimming cost V 9 bases and J 7 bases; bases outside gene matches: 10. The DNA for the CDR3 is TGTGCCAGTTCACCAGCGGGAGGTTGGAATGAGCAGTTCTTC. This translates into CASSPAGGWNEQFF.

The CDR3 nucleotides are TGCGCCAGCAGTCCTCCGCGCTGGACCAGACTAGCGGGAGAGAGCAATGAGCAGTTCTTC. Its protein product is CASSPPRWTRLAGESNEQFF. This sequence joins TRBV23-1 and TRBJ2-1, with TRBD2 identical over 12 bases. TRBV23-1 is classed as an ORF, of uncertain function. The CDR3 is made up of 20 amino acids. J lost 6 bases, V lost 4 bases, and 19 bases had no gene match.

V and J are TRBV12-3 or TRBV12-4 and TRBJ1-6; no firm D call. The ends were cut back, 7 bases at V and 6 bases at J, with 10 bases in the middle. The CDR3 is 13 residues long. The CDR3 here is CASTPGINSPLHF. CDR3 in DNA: TGTGCCAGCACCCCTGGGATTAATTCACCCCTCCACTTT.